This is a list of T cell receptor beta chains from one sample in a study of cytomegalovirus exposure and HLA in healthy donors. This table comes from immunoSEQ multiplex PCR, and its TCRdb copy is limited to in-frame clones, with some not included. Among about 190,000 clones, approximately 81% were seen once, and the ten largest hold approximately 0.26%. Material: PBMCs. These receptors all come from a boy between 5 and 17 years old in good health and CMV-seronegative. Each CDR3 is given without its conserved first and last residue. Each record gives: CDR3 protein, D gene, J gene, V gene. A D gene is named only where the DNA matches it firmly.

CDR3aa: ASSLGLAGREQY; d_gene: TRBD2; j_gene: TRBJ2-7; v_gene: TRBV11-2
CDR3aa: ASSPGLAGAGELF; d_gene: TRBD2; j_gene: TRBJ2-2; v_gene: TRBV5-1
CDR3aa: ATKTVGGGGEAF; d_gene: NA; j_gene: TRBJ1-1; v_gene: TRBV5-4
CDR3aa: ASSEERQREAF; d_gene: NA; j_gene: TRBJ1-1; v_gene: TRBV2
CDR3aa: ASSISGQFSYEQY; d_gene: NA; j_gene: TRBJ2-7; v_gene: TRBV19
CDR3aa: ASSDLGGYEQY; d_gene: NA; j_gene: TRBJ2-7; v_gene: TRBV19
CDR3aa: ASSSGRAGYEQY; d_gene: TRBD2; j_gene: TRBJ2-7; v_gene: TRBV18
CDR3aa: ASRNRAKNTEAF; d_gene: NA; j_gene: TRBJ1-1; v_gene: TRBV4-1
CDR3aa: ASHRYNEQF; d_gene: NA; j_gene: TRBJ2-1; v_gene: TRBV5-6
CDR3aa: ASSETGGFYNEQF; d_gene: TRBD1; j_gene: TRBJ2-1; v_gene: TRBV9
CDR3aa: ASSDPTSAYEQY; d_gene: TRBD2; j_gene: TRBJ2-7; v_gene: TRBV5-1
CDR3aa: ASSLEGGGYGYT; d_gene: NA; j_gene: TRBJ1-2; v_gene: TRBV7-9
CDR3aa: ASSVGTARTYEQY; d_gene: TRBD1; j_gene: TRBJ2-7; v_gene: TRBV7-9
CDR3aa: AINEQLNTEAF; d_gene: NA; j_gene: TRBJ1-1; v_gene: TRBV10-3
CDR3aa: ASSRTSRPFNEQF; d_gene: NA; j_gene: TRBJ2-1; v_gene: TRBV7-9
CDR3aa: ASSEAKRTGTGTGELF; d_gene: TRBD1; j_gene: TRBJ2-2; v_gene: TRBV2
CDR3aa: ASSWGREAF; d_gene: NA; j_gene: TRBJ1-1; v_gene: TRBV11-2
CDR3aa: ASSFLGAYGYT; d_gene: NA; j_gene: TRBJ1-2; v_gene: TRBV28
CDR3aa: ATSRAGRYNEQF; d_gene: NA; j_gene: TRBJ2-1; v_gene: TRBV15
CDR3aa: ASSLGQGQETQY; d_gene: TRBD1; j_gene: TRBJ2-5; v_gene: TRBV5-1
CDR3aa: ASSQVPGTASYEQY; d_gene: NA; j_gene: TRBJ2-7; v_gene: TRBV4-3
CDR3aa: ASSRGETQY; d_gene: NA; j_gene: TRBJ2-5; v_gene: TRBV6-1
CDR3aa: ASSLEARREQY; d_gene: NA; j_gene: TRBJ2-7; v_gene: TRBV5-4
CDR3aa: ASSLPGTVYGYT; d_gene: TRBD1; j_gene: TRBJ1-2; v_gene: TRBV5-8
CDR3aa: ASSLRRGEYEQY; d_gene: NA; j_gene: TRBJ2-7; v_gene: TRBV5-1
CDR3aa: ASSDSGTIVNEKLF; d_gene: NA; j_gene: TRBJ1-4; v_gene: TRBV28
CDR3aa: ASSPSSGNTIY; d_gene: NA; j_gene: TRBJ1-3; v_gene: TRBV18
CDR3aa: AWSVWDTNYGYT; d_gene: NA; j_gene: TRBJ1-2; v_gene: TRBV30
CDR3aa: ASSLGTGRSYGYT; d_gene: TRBD1; j_gene: TRBJ1-2; v_gene: TRBV7-9
CDR3aa: ASSDSGMGSGELF; d_gene: NA; j_gene: TRBJ2-2; v_gene: TRBV10-1
CDR3aa: ASSGDRGTEAF; d_gene: TRBD1; j_gene: TRBJ1-1; v_gene: TRBV18
CDR3aa: ASSLVFTGNEQF; d_gene: NA; j_gene: TRBJ2-1; v_gene: TRBV5-6
CDR3aa: ASSEGLSSYNEQF; d_gene: NA; j_gene: TRBJ2-1; v_gene: TRBV6-1
CDR3aa: ASSSGLMNTEAF; d_gene: NA; j_gene: TRBJ1-1; v_gene: TRBV7-8
CDR3aa: ASRGQTDVGYT; d_gene: TRBD1; j_gene: TRBJ1-2; v_gene: TRBV9
CDR3aa: ASSMAALAGGLQYSYEQY; d_gene: TRBD2; j_gene: TRBJ2-7; v_gene: TRBV19
CDR3aa: ASSIHGLAGYSYNEQF; d_gene: TRBD2; j_gene: TRBJ2-1; v_gene: TRBV28
CDR3aa: ASSPPGLAYHNEQF; d_gene: TRBD2; j_gene: TRBJ2-1; v_gene: TRBV5-6
CDR3aa: ASSVVGNLNTEAF; d_gene: NA; j_gene: TRBJ1-1; v_gene: TRBV9
CDR3aa: ASSVVSVTGELF; d_gene: NA; j_gene: TRBJ2-2; v_gene: TRBV9
CDR3aa: AISEGGDEQY; d_gene: NA; j_gene: TRBJ2-7; v_gene: TRBV10-3
CDR3aa: ASSYDAGTGYSPLH; d_gene: TRBD1; j_gene: TRBJ1-6; v_gene: TRBV6-5